These 15 T cell receptor beta chains were sequenced from one sample in a study of cytomegalovirus exposure and HLA in healthy donors. The primer mix had 60 Vbeta and 13 Jbeta primers. This table comes from immunoSEQ multiplex PCR, and its TCRdb copy is limited to in-frame clones, with some not included. The data contain some 110,000 clones, more than 75% of them seen just once; the ten biggest clones take up less than 15%. Sequencing used PBMCs. These receptors came from a woman aged 55 to 70 in good health and CMV-seropositive.

This clone occurred a few times. The V and J genes are TRBV7-8 and TRBJ2-6, with 8 bases lining up with TRBD1. Losses at the gene ends were 5 bases for V and 0 bases for J; bases not matched to a gene: 9. Germline V gene lookup returns CDR1 SGHVS and CDR2 FQNEAQ. The length of the CDR3 is 18 residues. The CDR3 is CASSPRDRMSSGANVLTF. The CDR3 nucleotides read TGTGCCAGCAGCCCCCGGGACAGGATGAGCTCTGGGGCCAACGTCCTGACTTTC.

This chain links TRBV9 with TRBJ2-7; D is possibly TRBD1 (5 bases). Germline V gene lookup returns CDR1 SGDLS and CDR2 YYNGEE. V was trimmed by 2 bases and J by 0 bases, leaving 9 bases between them. CDR3 length: 14 residues. CDR3 protein: CASSVDSLSYEQYF. For the CDR3, the DNA is TGTGCCAGCAGCGTCGACAGCCTCTCCTACGAGCAGTACTTC.

The chain uses TRBV19 and TRBJ2-1, with D possibly matching TRBD1 (6 bases). The CDR3 is 13 amino acids. Between the trimmed V and J ends, which lost 1 base and 6 bases, there was a span of 7 bases. Germline values: CDR1 LNHDA, CDR2 SQIVND (reference sequence). The CDR3 reads CASSIGRGNEQFF. CDR3 DNA: TGTGCCAGTAGTATAGGCAGGGGCAATGAGCAGTTCTTC.

The V call is TRBV7-2, the J call TRBJ1-5, with 7 bases fitting TRBD1. The germline V gene has CDR1 SGHTA and CDR2 FQGNSA. V was pared by 6 bases and J by 6 bases, with 5 bases of the junction left unmatched. The CDR3 runs 13 residues. The CDR3 coding sequence is TGTGCCAGCAGGGGGACAGTGAGTCAGCCCCAGCATTTT. Its translation is CASRGTVSQPQHF.

V is TRBV7-6 and J is TRBJ2-1, with a possible D match to TRBD2 (5 bases). CDR3 length equals 19 residues. Trimming removed 5 bases from V and 0 bases from J, with 23 bases in between. CDR1 and CDR2 (germline): SGHVS, FNYEAQ. CDR3 bases: TGTGCCAGCAGCCCGGTAGGTAGCGCAACTCCGAGCTCCTACAATGAGCAGTTCTTC. Translated, it gives CASSPVGSATPSSYNEQFF.

The chain recombines TRBV30 with TRBJ1-1, with 7 bases aligning to TRBD1. Trimming took 4 bases from V and 2 from J; bases not matched to a gene: 10. The CDR3 covers 15 residues. Germline V gene data show CDR1 as GTSNPN and CDR2 as SVGIG (reference sequence). The CDR3 region has the DNA TGTGCCTGGATTGCGACCGACAGGGTTAACACTGAAGCTTTCTTT. Its protein product is CAWIATDRVNTEAFF.

The chain couples TRBV6-5 to TRBJ2-1, with 9 positions matching TRBD1. There are 14 residues in the CDR3. Germline trimming cut 2 bases from V and 15 bases from J; bases unmatched to any gene: 11. Germline CDR1 is MNHEY and CDR2 is SVGAGI. As DNA, the CDR3 is TGTGCCAGCAGTTACGGGACAGGGACTATGGAACGGTTCTTC. This sequence encodes CASSYGTGTMERFF.

This CDR3 reads CASRRSYEQYF. DNA of the CDR3: TGTGCCAGCAGGAGATCCTACGAGCAGTACTTC. This chain joins TRBV2 and TRBJ2-7; no firm D call. V gave up 6 bases and J gave up 1 base, with 4 bases separating them. There are 11 residues in the CDR3. CDR1 is SNHLY and CDR2 is FYNNEI in the germline V gene.

This clone appeared a few times. The chain is built from TRBV7-2 and TRBJ1-2; 10 bases agree with TRBD1. The CDR3 contains 16 residues. In germline, CDR1 is SGHTA, CDR2 FQGNSA. V gave up 5 bases and J gave up 6 bases; unmatched junction bases: 12. The CDR3, as DNA: TGTGCCAGCAGCCCGGGACAGGGGCTTGAAGTGAATGGCTACACCTTC. This translates into CASSPGQGLEVNGYTF.

This clone was recorded only once. The chain is built from TRBV5-1 and TRBJ2-2, with 7 bases fitting TRBD2. The CDR3 is 16 residues long. The V and J ends lost 4 bases and 4 bases, in that order; junction bases with no gene match: 10. Germline assignment: CDR1 SGHRS and CDR2 YFSETQ. The CDR3 bases are TGCGCCAGCAGCCTGCGGGAGCTGGCGGGCACCGGGGAGCTGTTTTTT. The encoded protein is CASSLRELAGTGELFF. The whole variable domain, filled in from reference TRBV5-1 and TRBJ2-2, reads KAGVTQTPRYLIKTRGQQVTLSCSPISGHRSVSWYQQTPGQGLQFLFEYFSETQRNKGNFPGRFSGRQFSNSRSEMNVSTLELGDSALYLCASSLRELAGTGELFFGEGSRLTVL.

The chain employs TRBV27 and TRBJ2-3; 7 bases are a match to TRBD2. The length of the CDR3 is 14 residues. V gave up 7 bases and J gave up 4 bases; unmatched junction bases: 8. Germline V CDR1 and CDR2: MNHEY, SMNVEV (reference sequence). CDR3 region: CASTLTGGSDTQYF. CDR3 nucleotides: TGTGCCAGCACCCTCACGGGGGGTTCAGATACGCAGTATTTT.

V usage is TRBV4-1 and J usage is TRBJ2-3, with 12 bases that match TRBD2. Germline V gives CDR1 MGHRA, CDR2 YSYEKL. With 5 bases clipped from V and 1 base from J, the junction kept 7 bases outside the gene matches. CDR3 size: 17 residues. This CDR3 is CASSKGGLAGGTDTQYF. CDR3 coding DNA: TGCGCCAGCAGCAAAGGGGGACTAGCGGGCGGCACAGATACGCAGTATTTT.

The chain employs TRBV7-2 and TRBJ1-1, with 7 bases identical to TRBD1. This CDR3 has 14 amino acids. With 4 bases clipped from V and 0 bases from J, the junction kept 2 bases outside the gene matches. The V gene's germline CDR1 is SGHTA and CDR2 FQGNSA. DNA of the CDR3: TGTGCCAGCAGCTCCGGGACAGTGAACACTGAAGCTTTCTTT. It is translated as CASSSGTVNTEAFF. Supplemented by reference TRBV7-2 and TRBJ1-1, the full variable domain reads GAGVSQSPSNKVTEKGKDVELRCDPISGHTALYWYRQSLGQGLEFLIYFQGNSAPDKSGLPSDRFSAERTGGSVSTLTIQRTQQEDSAVYLCASSSGTVNTEAFFGQGTRLTVV.

The count of this clone is one. V usage is TRBV4-3 and J usage is TRBJ1-1, with D possibly TRBD1 on 5 matching bases. The CDR3 sequence is 13 residues long. Per the germline V gene, CDR1 is LGHNA and CDR2 is YSLEER. V was pared by 4 bases and J by 3 bases, with 9 bases between. CDR3 bases: TGCGCCAGCAGCCGAACGGGGGACACTGAAGCTTTCTTT. It specifies CASSRTGDTEAFF.

This sequence joins TRBV7-2 and TRBJ1-5, with 7 bases fitting TRBD1. CDR1 SGHTA and CDR2 FQGNSA come from the germline V gene. The CDR3 totals 15 residues. With V trimmed by 1 base and J by 5 bases, 5 bases remained unmatched. The CDR3 DNA reads TGTGCCAGCAGCTTAGTAGGGGGCGAGGATCAGCCCCAGCATTTT. Translating it yields CASSLVGGEDQPQHF.